This record looks at one T cell receptor (beta chain) sequence and its context. This entry is derived from a study of early T cells in non-severe SARS-CoV-2 infection. TCRdb analysed the 5' RACE reads with MiXCR anew, one entry per CDR3 protein. Of approximately 120,000 distinct CDR3 sequences listed, about 15% were seen once; the top ten hold 20% to 25%. Between the trimmed V and J ends, which lost 5 bases and 1 base, there was a span of 11 bases. The length of the CDR3 is 14 residues. The germline CDR1 and CDR2 sequences are MNHNY and SVGAGI (reference sequence). The sequence came from an adult who was a healthcare worker with PCR-confirmed SARS-CoV-2 infection or an uninfected control (not recorded which). The gene calls are TRBV6-6 and TRBJ1-2; D is undetermined. The material sequenced was whole blood. CDR3: CASSPMGDNYGYTF. For the CDR3, the DNA is TGTGCCAGCAGTCCCATGGGAGATAACTATGGCTACACCTTC.